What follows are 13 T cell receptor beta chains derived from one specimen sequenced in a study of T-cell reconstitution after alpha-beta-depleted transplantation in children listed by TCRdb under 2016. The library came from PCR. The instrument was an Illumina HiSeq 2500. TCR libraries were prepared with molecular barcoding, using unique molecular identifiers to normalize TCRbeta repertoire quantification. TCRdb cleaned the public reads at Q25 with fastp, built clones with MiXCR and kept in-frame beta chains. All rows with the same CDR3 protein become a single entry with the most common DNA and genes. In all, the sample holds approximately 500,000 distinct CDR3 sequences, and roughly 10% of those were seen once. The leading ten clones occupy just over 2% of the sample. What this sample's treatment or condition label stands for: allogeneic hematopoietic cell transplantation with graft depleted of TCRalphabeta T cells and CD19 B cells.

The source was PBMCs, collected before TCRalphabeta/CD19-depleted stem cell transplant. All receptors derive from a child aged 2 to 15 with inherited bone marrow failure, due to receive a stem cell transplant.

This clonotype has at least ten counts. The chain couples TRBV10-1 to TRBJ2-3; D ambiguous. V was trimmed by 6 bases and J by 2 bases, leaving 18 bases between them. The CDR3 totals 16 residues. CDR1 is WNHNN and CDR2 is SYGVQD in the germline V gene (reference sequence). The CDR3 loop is CASSRFRAGSTDTQYF. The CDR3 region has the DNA TGCGCCAGCAGCCGGTTTCGGGCCGGATCCACAGATACGCAGTATTTT.

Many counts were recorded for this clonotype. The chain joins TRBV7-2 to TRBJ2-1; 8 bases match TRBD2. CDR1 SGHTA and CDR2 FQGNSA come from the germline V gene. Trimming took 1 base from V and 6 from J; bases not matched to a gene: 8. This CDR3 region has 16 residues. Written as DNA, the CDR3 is TGTGCCAGCAGCTTAGTGGCGGGAGGTGGGTCCAATGAGCAGTTCTTC. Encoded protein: CASSLVAGGGSNEQFF.

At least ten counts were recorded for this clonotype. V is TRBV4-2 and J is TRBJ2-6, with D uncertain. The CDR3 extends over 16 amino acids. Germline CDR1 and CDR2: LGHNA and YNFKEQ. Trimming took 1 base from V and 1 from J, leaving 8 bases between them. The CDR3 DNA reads TGTGCCAGCAGCCAAGGGCTCCTATCTGGGGCCAACGTCCTGACTTTC. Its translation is CASSQGLLSGANVLTF.

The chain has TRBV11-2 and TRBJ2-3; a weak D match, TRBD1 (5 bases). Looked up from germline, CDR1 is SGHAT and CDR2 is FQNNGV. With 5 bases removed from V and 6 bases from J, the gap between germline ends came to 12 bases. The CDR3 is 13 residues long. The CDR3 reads CASSVHGADTQYF. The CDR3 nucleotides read TGTGCCAGCAGCGTCCATGGGGCGGATACGCAGTATTTT.

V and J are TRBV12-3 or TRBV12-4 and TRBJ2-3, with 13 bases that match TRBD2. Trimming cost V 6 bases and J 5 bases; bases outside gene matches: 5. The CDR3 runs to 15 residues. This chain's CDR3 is CASSGLAGAKDTQYF. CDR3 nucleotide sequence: TGTGCCAGCAGCGGACTAGCGGGAGCGAAAGATACGCAGTATTTT.

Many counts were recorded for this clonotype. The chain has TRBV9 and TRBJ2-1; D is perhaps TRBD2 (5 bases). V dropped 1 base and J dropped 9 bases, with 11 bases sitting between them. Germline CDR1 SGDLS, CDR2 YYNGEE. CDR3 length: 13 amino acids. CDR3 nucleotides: TGTGCCAGCAGCGTAAGACCAGAGGGTGAGCAGTTCTTC. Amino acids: CASSVRPEGEQFF.

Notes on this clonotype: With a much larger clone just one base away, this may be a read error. This chain's CDR3 is CPSPIQGYGYTF. The CDR3 nucleotides read TGTCCCTCTCCGATACAGGGGTATGGCTACACCTTC. The rearrangement joins TRBV30 to TRBJ1-2; TRBD1 matches at 7 bases. Per germline, CDR1 GTSNPN and CDR2 SVGIG (reference sequence). The CDR3 consists of 12 residues.

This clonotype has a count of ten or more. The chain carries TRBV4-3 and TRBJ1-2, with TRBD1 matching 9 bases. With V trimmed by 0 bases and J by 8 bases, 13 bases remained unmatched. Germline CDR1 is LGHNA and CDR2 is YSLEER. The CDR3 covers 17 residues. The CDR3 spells CASSQDSEGQGVAGYTF. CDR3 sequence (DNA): TGCGCCAGCAGCCAAGATTCCGAGGGACAGGGAGTCGCGGGCTACACCTTC.

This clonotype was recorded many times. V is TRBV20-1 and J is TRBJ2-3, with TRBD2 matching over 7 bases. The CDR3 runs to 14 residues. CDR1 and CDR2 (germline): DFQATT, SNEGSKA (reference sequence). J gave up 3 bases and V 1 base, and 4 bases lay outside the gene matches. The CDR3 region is CSARGGLLTDTQYF. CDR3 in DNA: TGCAGTGCTAGAGGGGGACTACTTACAGATACGCAGTATTTT.

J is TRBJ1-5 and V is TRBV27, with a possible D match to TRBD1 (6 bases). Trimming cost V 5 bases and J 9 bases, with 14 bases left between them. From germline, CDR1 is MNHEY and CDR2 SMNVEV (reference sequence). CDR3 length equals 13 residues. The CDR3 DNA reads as TGTGCCAGCAGTGACAGGACCCGAGGGCCCCAGCATTTT. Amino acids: CASSDRTRGPQHF.

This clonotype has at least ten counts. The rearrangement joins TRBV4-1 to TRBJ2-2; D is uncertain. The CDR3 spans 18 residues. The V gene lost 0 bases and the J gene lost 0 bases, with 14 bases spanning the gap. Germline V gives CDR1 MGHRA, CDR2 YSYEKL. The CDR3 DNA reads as TGCGCCAGCAGCCAAGAAATTACCTCGAGCTCGAACACCGGGGAGCTGTTTTTT. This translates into CASSQEITSSSNTGELFF.

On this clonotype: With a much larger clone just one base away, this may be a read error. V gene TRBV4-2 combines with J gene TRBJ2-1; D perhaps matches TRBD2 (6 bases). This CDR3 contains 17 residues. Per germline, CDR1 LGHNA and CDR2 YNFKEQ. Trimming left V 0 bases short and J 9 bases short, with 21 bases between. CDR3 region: CASSQDKGGDGVAEQFF. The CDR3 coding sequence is TGTGCCAGCAGCCAAGATAAAGGAGGGGACGGGGTTGCTGAGCAGTTCTTC.

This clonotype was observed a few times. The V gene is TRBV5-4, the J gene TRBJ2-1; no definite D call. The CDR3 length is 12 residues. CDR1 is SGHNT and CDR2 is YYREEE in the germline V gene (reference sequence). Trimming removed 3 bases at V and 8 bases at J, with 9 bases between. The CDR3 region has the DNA TGTGCCAGCAGCTCCCCACCTCATGAGCAGTTCTTC. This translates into CASSSPPHEQFF. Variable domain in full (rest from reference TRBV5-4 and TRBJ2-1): ETGVTQSPTHLIKTRGQQVTLRCSSQSGHNTVSWYQQALGQGPQFIFQYYREEENGRGNFPPRFSGLQFPNYSSELNVNALELDDSALYLCASSSPPHEQFFGPGTRLTVL.